This T cell receptor beta chain was identified during a study of T cells in localized non-small cell lung cancer. This CDR3 region has 15 residues. The V segment lost 0 bases and the J segment 3 bases; nucleotides outside the gene matches: 1. Germline CDR1 MNHNS, CDR2 SASEGT. Whole-study results and caveats: For the top 100 tumor clones, a median about 60 also appeared in adjacent lung. Longer survival (overall) was linked to higher T cell density in blood. Sequence data derive from only one tumor region, so heterogeneity remains possible. Uninvolved adjacent lung showed higher T cell clonality than tumor.

Sequencing used immunoSEQ multiplex PCR; TCRdb keeps in-frame clones, though not all of them. The profile shows tens of thousands of clones, about 89% of them singletons. Worth noting for this clone: Its specificity is not known.

The specimen was peripheral blood, collected before any cancer treatment. The TCR originated in a man aged 35 to 69 with stage I lung adenocarcinoma. V gene TRBV6-1 combines with J gene TRBJ2-7, with 11 bases lining up with TRBD2. The CDR3 protein is CASSEATSGNYEQYF. DNA of the CDR3: TGTGCCAGCAGTGAAGCGACTAGCGGGAACTACGAGCAGTACTTC.